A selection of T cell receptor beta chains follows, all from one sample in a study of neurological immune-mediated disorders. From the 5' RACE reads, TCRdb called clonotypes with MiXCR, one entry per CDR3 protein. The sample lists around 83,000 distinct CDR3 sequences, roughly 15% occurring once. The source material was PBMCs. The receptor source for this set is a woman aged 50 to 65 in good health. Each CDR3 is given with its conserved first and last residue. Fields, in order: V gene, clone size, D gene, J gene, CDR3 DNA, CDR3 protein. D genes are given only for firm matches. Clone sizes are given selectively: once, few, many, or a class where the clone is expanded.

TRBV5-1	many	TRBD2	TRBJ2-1	TGCGCCAGCAGCTTACCGGGACTAGCGGGAGCCGGTGAGCAGTTCTTC	CASSLPGLAGAGEQFF
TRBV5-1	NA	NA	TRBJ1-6	TGCGCCAGCACCATCGGCACGTCCTATAATTCACCCCTCCACTTT	CASTIGTSYNSPLHF
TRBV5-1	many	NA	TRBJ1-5	TGCGCCAGCAGCCAAGGAAATGAAATGACCGGCAATCAGCCCCAGCATTTT	CASSQGNEMTGNQPQHF
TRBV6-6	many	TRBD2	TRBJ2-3	TGTGCCAGCAGTACCTCAGCGGGAGTTACAGATACGCAGTATTTT	CASSTSAGVTDTQYF
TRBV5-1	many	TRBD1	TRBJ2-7	TGCGCCAGCAGCTCCAGGACAGGGGGATCCTACGAGCAGTACTTC	CASSSRTGGSYEQYF
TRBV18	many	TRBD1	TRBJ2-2	TGTGCCAGCTCACCAAGACAGGGGGACACCGGGGAGCTGTTTTTT	CASSPRQGDTGELFF
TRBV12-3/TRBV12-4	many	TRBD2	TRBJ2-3	TGTGCCAGCAGTTTAAGTGGGAGGGGAGATACGCAGTATTTT	CASSLSGRGDTQYF
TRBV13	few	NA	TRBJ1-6	TGTGCCAGCAGCTTACAAAGGGGCAGGAATTCACCCCTCCACTTT	CASSLQRGRNSPLHF
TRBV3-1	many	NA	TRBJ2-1	TGTGCCAGCAGCCACCGAGGGGGAGGGAATGAGCAGTTCTTC	CASSHRGGGNEQFF
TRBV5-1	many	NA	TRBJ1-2	TGCGCCAGCAGCCCCGGGTGGGGATCCTCCTATGGCTACACCTTC	CASSPGWGSSYGYTF
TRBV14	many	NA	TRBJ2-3	TGTGCCAGCAGCGAAAATATCGTGGATACGCAGTATTTT	CASSENIVDTQYF
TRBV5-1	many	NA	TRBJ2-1	TGCGCCAGCAGCTTGGGTGAAGGGAGGAATGAGCAGTTCTTC	CASSLGEGRNEQFF
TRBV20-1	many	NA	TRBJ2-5	TGCAGTGCTCCCCCGGGACCCCAACGGGAGACCCAGTACTTC	CSAPPGPQRETQYF
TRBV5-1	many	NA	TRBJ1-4	TGCGCCAGCAGCTTGGGACAGGATAATGAAAAACTGTTTTTT	CASSLGQDNEKLFF
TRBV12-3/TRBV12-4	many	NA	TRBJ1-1	TGTGCCAGCAGTCCCTTGGGGGGACAGAACACTGAAGCTTTCTTT	CASSPLGGQNTEAFF
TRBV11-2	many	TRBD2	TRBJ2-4	TGTGCCAGCAGCTTAGGGACTAGCGGGAGCATAGCCAAAAACATTCAGTACTTC	CASSLGTSGSIAKNIQYF
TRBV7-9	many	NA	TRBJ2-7	TGTGCCAGCAGTCCGACGACGACAGCCACCTACGAGCAGTACTTC	CASSPTTTATYEQYF
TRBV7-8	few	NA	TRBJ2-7	TGTGCCAGCAGCCCAAATTCCAATTCCTACGAGCAGTACTTC	CASSPNSNSYEQYF
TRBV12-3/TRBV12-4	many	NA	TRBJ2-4	TGTGCCAGCAGTTTGACAGTGGGCGACAAAAACATTCAGTACTTC	CASSLTVGDKNIQYF
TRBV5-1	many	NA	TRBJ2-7	TGCGCCAGCAGCCGATCGACCACTTCGGGCGAGCAGTACTTC	CASSRSTTSGEQYF
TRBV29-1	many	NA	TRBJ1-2	TGCAGCGCCCCAACAGGGCTATCTAACTATGGCTACACCTTC	CSAPTGLSNYGYTF
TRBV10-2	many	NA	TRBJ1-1	TGCGCCAGCAGTGTAGGGGGGCGCGCTGAAGCTTTCTTT	CASSVGGRAEAFF
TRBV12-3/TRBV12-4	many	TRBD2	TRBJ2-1	TGTGCCAGCAGTTTAGGTAGCGGGAGATGGAGCTCCTACAATGAGCAGTTCTTC	CASSLGSGRWSSYNEQFF